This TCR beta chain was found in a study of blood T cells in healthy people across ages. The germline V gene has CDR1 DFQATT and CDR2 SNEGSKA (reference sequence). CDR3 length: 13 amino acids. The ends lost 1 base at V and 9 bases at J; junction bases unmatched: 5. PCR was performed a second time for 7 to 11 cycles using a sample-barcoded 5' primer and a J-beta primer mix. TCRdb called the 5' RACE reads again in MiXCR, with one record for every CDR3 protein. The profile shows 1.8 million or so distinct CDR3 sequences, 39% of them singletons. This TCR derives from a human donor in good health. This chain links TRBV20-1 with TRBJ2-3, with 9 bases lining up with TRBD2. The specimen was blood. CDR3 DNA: TGCAGTGCTAGAGTGAGCGGGGGGCAGACGCAGTATTTT. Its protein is CSARVSGGQTQYF.